The clone carrying this T cell receptor (beta chain) was counted ten times or more. The target antigen is unknown. Genomic DNA, the template, was used for profiling of the TCR beta VDJ and CDR3. TCRdb redid the calling of the reads with MiXCR, one entry per CDR3 protein. The sample carries around 130,000 distinct CDR3 sequences, 55% to 60% recorded once. All sequencing subjects had displayed CD8+CD57+ cell expansion on flow cytometry. Every patient presented with severe acquired aplastic anemia. At blood sampling, none of the patients had yet received therapy. The source of the sample is a study of CD8+CD57+ T cells in acquired aplastic anemia. Study details: On average, sorted CD4+ and CD8+ cells gave about 3.1 ug of DNA. Regarding the study as a whole: Patients and controls shared 25 to 30 CD8+ CDR3 sequences, which appeared highly expressed in patients and within their immunodominant clones.

Germline assignment: CDR1 LNHNV and CDR2 YYDKDF (reference sequence). CDR3 size: 15 residues. Between the trimmed V and J ends, which lost 5 bases and 4 bases, there was a span of 15 bases. The receptor comes from a human donor with aplastic anemia. V and J are TRBV15 and TRBJ1-5; D remains ambiguous. Material: sorted CD4+, CD8+, or CD8+CD57+ T cells (not recorded which) from PBMCs. The CDR3 DNA follows: TGTGCCACCAGCGGCCCGGGCTTTCTAAATCAGCCCCAGCATTTT. Its protein product is CATSGPGFLNQPQHF.